These T cell receptor beta chains were read from a single sample in a study of T cell responses to AZD1222 COVID-19 vaccine. Repertoires were generated with immunoSEQ multiplex PCR, while TCRdb's copy carries only in-frame clones and drops some. The data hold 130,000 or so clones, with more than 90% observed a single time. The sample consisted of peripheral blood, taken 28 days after the second AZD1222 dose. The receptors derive from an adult who received the AZD1222 COVID-19 vaccine. Both conserved end residues are part of each CDR3. A D gene is named only where the DNA matches it firmly. Clone size, where shown, is once, few, many, or a class for clones that have expanded.

clone size	V gene	J gene	D gene	CDR3 DNA	CDR3 protein
-	TRBV6-2/TRBV6-3	TRBJ1-1	-	TGTGCCAGCAGTTACTCGTACAGCACTGAAGCTTTCTTT	CASSYSYSTEAFF
-	TRBV5-1	TRBJ1-2	-	TGCGCCAGCAGCTCTTCGGACAATAACTATGGCTACACCTTC	CASSSSDNNYGYTF
-	TRBV18	TRBJ1-5	-	TGTGCCAGCTCCTCCGCCAGGGTAAATAGCAATCAGCCCCAGCATTTT	CASSSARVNSNQPQHF
-	TRBV19	TRBJ1-2	-	TGTGCCAGTAGTATAGAGGCAGGAGGCGGCTACACCTTC	CASSIEAGGGYTF
-	TRBV5-8	TRBJ1-3	TRBD1	TGTGCCAGCAGCACGACAGGGGGAGGAAACACCATATATTTT	CASSTTGGGNTIYF
-	TRBV6-2/TRBV6-3	TRBJ1-4	-	TGTGCCAGCAGTTCCCCGTACTTACGAGAAAAACTGTTTTTT	CASSSPYLREKLFF
-	TRBV11-2	TRBJ1-1	-	TGTGCCAGCAGCATCAGGCTGAACACTGAAGCTTTCTTT	CASSIRLNTEAFF
-	TRBV4-1	TRBJ2-1	TRBD1	TGCGCCAGCGCATACCAGGGGGAGTATGAGCAGTTCTTC	CASAYQGEYEQFF
-	TRBV19	TRBJ1-1	-	TGTGCCAGTAATAATGGGGGGAGCACTGAAGCTTTCTTT	CASNNGGSTEAFF
-	TRBV2	TRBJ2-4	-	TGTGCCAGCAGTGAAGTGGTGGGACGCTCTTCCCTAAACATTCAGTACTTC	CASSEVVGRSSLNIQYF
once	TRBV6-5	TRBJ1-2	TRBD1	TGTGCCAGCAGTAATCTACAGGGGCTATATGGCTACACCTTC	CASSNLQGLYGYTF
-	TRBV14	TRBJ1-2	-	TGTGCCAGCAGCCAAGATTTAATTGCCTGGGAGGGCAACTATGGCTACACCTTC	CASSQDLIAWEGNYGYTF
once	TRBV18	TRBJ2-1	-	TGTGCCAGCTCACCCCTCGGGGGCAACAATGAGCAGTTCTTC	CASSPLGGNNEQFF
-	TRBV7-3	TRBJ1-3	-	TGTGCCAGCAGCCCTGAGGGGACCAGCTCTGGAAACACCATATATTTT	CASSPEGTSSGNTIYF
-	TRBV7-2	TRBJ2-3	-	TGTGCCGAGGGCGGGTCTAGCACAGATACGCAGTATTTT	CAEGGSSTDTQYF
-	TRBV5-6	TRBJ1-1	TRBD1	TGTGCCAGCAGCCCTACAGGGGGCAACGGGAGGAACACTGAAGCTTTCTTT	CASSPTGGNGRNTEAFF
-	TRBV18	TRBJ2-1	TRBD2	TGTGCCAGCTCACGGCGACTAGCGGGGGGCCCCCCCAATGAGCAGTTCTTC	CASSRRLAGGPPNEQFF
-	TRBV19	TRBJ2-2	TRBD2	TGTGCCAGTAGTATGTCCGGGGGGGCCGTCGGGGAGCTGTTTTTT	CASSMSGGAVGELFF
-	TRBV19	TRBJ1-2	-	TGTGCCAGTGGTTTAGGGGCCCCACAGGGTGGCTACACCTTC	CASGLGAPQGGYTF
-	TRBV6-5	TRBJ2-2	TRBD2	TGTGCCAGCAGTTTAACCGGGACTAGCGGGACCGGGGAGCTGTTTTTT	CASSLTGTSGTGELFF
-	TRBV6-5	TRBJ2-7	-	TGTGCCAGTGGCGCCGTCTCAGGTGAGCAGTACTTC	CASGAVSGEQYF
-	TRBV2	TRBJ1-5	-	TGTGCCAGCAGTGGATTGGGGGGGTCTGGCCAGCCCCAGCATTTT	CASSGLGGSGQPQHF
-	TRBV2	TRBJ2-3	-	TGTGCCAGCAGAGAGGACCTTTTTCGAAGAGATACGCAGTATTTT	CASREDLFRRDTQYF
-	TRBV5-5	TRBJ1-2	TRBD1	TGTGCCAGCAGCTTTACCCCCCGGGACAGGGGGCGGGGTGGCTACACCTTC	CASSFTPRDRGRGGYTF
once	TRBV30	TRBJ1-3	-	TGTGCCTGGAGTCGAAACAGGAACTTGAACCGGGACGGAAATTACTCTTCTGGAAACACCATATATTTT	CAWSRNRNLNRDGNYSSGNTIYF
-	TRBV5-1	TRBJ2-1	TRBD2	TGCGCCAGCAGCTTGGCCATCCGACTAGCGGGAGTCAATGAGCAGTTCTTC	CASSLAIRLAGVNEQFF
-	TRBV7-9	TRBJ1-1	-	TGTGCCAGCAGCTTAGGCAAGGGAAACACTGAAGCTTTCTTT	CASSLGKGNTEAFF
-	TRBV2	TRBJ1-2	-	TGTGCCAGCAGTGACGACGGGTATGGCTACACCTTC	CASSDDGYGYTF
-	TRBV30	TRBJ1-1	-	TGTGCCTGGAGACAGGGAATGAACACTGAAGCTTTCTTT	CAWRQGMNTEAFF
-	TRBV7-9	TRBJ2-5	-	TGTGCCAGCAGCCGAGGGGGTGAGACCCAGTACTTC	CASSRGGETQYF
-	TRBV4-3	TRBJ2-2	-	TGCGCCAGCAGCCTTACACAGGGTTTCGGGGAGCTGTTTTTT	CASSLTQGFGELFF
once	TRBV19	TRBJ1-5	-	TGTGCCAGTAGGGGTCCTAGTTTCAATCAGCCCCAGCATTTT	CASRGPSFNQPQHF
-	TRBV2	TRBJ1-6	TRBD1	TGTGCCAGCAGTGAATCCGGACAGGGGGGCTATAATTCACCCCTCCACTTT	CASSESGQGGYNSPLHF
-	TRBV5-1	TRBJ2-3	-	TGCGCCAGCAGGTACACAGATACGCAGTATTTT	CASRYTDTQYF
-	TRBV9	TRBJ1-2	-	TGTGCCAGCAGCGTACTGGCAGGGAGCTATGGCTACACCTTC	CASSVLAGSYGYTF
-	TRBV3-1/TRBV3-2	TRBJ2-1	TRBD2	TGTGCCAGCAGCCCCAGGGGGCAAGCGGGAGGGATTGAGCAGTTCTTC	CASSPRGQAGGIEQFF
-	TRBV11-3	TRBJ1-1	-	TGTGCCAGCAGATCCACCCAGCCCTTCGGTGAAGCTTTCTTT	CASRSTQPFGEAFF
-	TRBV9	TRBJ2-5	-	TGTCCCAACAACCCGGGACTCCAAGAGACCCAGTACTTC	CPNNPGLQETQYF
-	TRBV9	TRBJ1-6	-	TGTGCCAGCAGCGTAGAGGGAGGTTCCGCACCCCTCCACTTT	CASSVEGGSAPLHF
-	TRBV6-5	TRBJ2-1	TRBD2	TGTGCCAGCAGCCGCGGGGGGGCCTACAATGAGCAGTTCTTC	CASSRGGAYNEQFF
-	TRBV7-8	TRBJ2-2	-	TGTGCCAGCAGCTTACTCAGGGAGAACACCGGGGAGCTGTTTTTT	CASSLLRENTGELFF
-	TRBV7-9	TRBJ1-3	-	TGTGCCAGCAGCTTATTGACGGGAAACACCATATATTTT	CASSLLTGNTIYF
-	TRBV7-9	TRBJ1-2	-	TGTGCCAGCAGCCATCTGGTTGGCTTAGGGTACTATGGCTACACCTTC	CASSHLVGLGYYGYTF
-	TRBV7-2	TRBJ2-4	-	TGTGCCAGCAGCTTAGTTGGGGAAAACATTCAGTACTTC	CASSLVGENIQYF
-	TRBV14	TRBJ1-6	-	TGTGCCAGCAGCCAAGATTTGGGCTCCTATAATTCACCCCTCCACTTT	CASSQDLGSYNSPLHF
-	TRBV7-9	TRBJ2-5	-	TGTGCCAGCAGCCAGATGGCGGATGAGACCCAGTACTTC	CASSQMADETQYF
-	TRBV7-9	TRBJ1-1	-	TGTGCCAGCAGCCCGACTAGGTCTGAAGCTTTCTTT	CASSPTRSEAFF
-	TRBV2	TRBJ1-5	-	TGTGCCAGCAGTGAGGAAATGGAACAGCCCCAGCATTTT	CASSEEMEQPQHF
-	TRBV11-2	TRBJ1-6	-	TGTGCCAGCAGCTTAGGCGGGGCGGATAATTCACCCCTCCACTTT	CASSLGGADNSPLHF
-	TRBV7-2	TRBJ2-1	TRBD1	TGTGCCAGCAGTTATGACAGGGGACCCAACAATGAGCAGTTCTTC	CASSYDRGPNNEQFF
once	TRBV9	TRBJ1-6	TRBD1	TGTGCCAGCAGCGTCTCCGACAGGGGATTTTCACCCCTCCACTTT	CASSVSDRGFSPLHF
-	TRBV3-1/TRBV3-2	TRBJ1-5	TRBD1	TGTGCCAGCAGCCAAGTCACAGGGGACCAGCCCCAGCATTTT	CASSQVTGDQPQHF
-	TRBV11-2	TRBJ2-2	TRBD1	TGTGCCAGCAGCTCCCAGGGGGCTGACACCGGGGAGCTGTTTTTT	CASSSQGADTGELFF
few	TRBV3-1/TRBV3-2	TRBJ1-2	-	TGTGCCAGCAGCCGGGGGGACGGTTTCTATGGCTACACCTTC	CASSRGDGFYGYTF
-	TRBV6-1	TRBJ1-2	TRBD1	TGTGCCAGCAGTGAATGGGAGGGACAGGGGGACATCTATGGCTACACCTTC	CASSEWEGQGDIYGYTF